Listed here are 5 T cell receptor beta chains from one sample, sequenced in a study of regulatory T cells in long-lasting Graves disease. Construction of TCR beta libraries relied on iRepertoire HTBI primers and on Arm-PCR targeting CDR3 regions. TCRdb reanalysed the multiplex PCR reads using MiXCR and keeps one entry per CDR3 protein. Of about 460,000 distinct CDR3 sequences listed, 14% are singletons. As to time point: newly diagnosed GD, antithyroid drugs for less than 3 months. PBMCs were the source of the RNA used for TCR sequencing. These data were likewise used in another study, on T cells in Graves' hyperthyroidism and ophthalmopathy.

This sample comprised peripheral blood mononuclear cells (PBMCs), obtained at new diagnosis, from a patient treated with antithyroid drugs. The receptor set was obtained from a woman between 50 and 59 years old with Graves disease.

J is TRBJ2-3 and V is TRBV4-1; the match to TRBD2 covers 10 bases. The CDR3 spans 20 residues. The germline CDR1 and CDR2 sequences are MGHRA and YSYEKL. Trimming took 0 bases from V and 1 from J; bases not matched to a gene: 13. The CDR3, as DNA: TGCGCCAGCAGCCAAGATAGCTGGTCTAGCGGGAGTAGGGGCACAGATACGCAGTATTTT. The encoded protein is CASSQDSWSSGSRGTDTQYF.

This clonotype was seen repeatedly, ten times or more. V gene TRBV7-9 combines with J gene TRBJ2-6; D gene unclear. The V gene's germline CDR1 is SEHNR and CDR2 FQNEAQ (reference sequence). This CDR3 region has 16 residues. V was pared by 4 bases and J by 0 bases, with 10 bases between. The CDR3 loop reads CASSYHTASGANVLTF. CDR3 DNA: TGTGCCAGCAGCTATCATACCGCCTCTGGGGCCAACGTCCTGACTTTC.

This clonotype occurred many times. This chain links TRBV5-5 with TRBJ2-7, with no clear D. The V end was cut by 4 bases, the J end by 3 bases, with 14 bases between. The CDR3 sequence is 14 residues long. Germline V gives CDR1 SGHKS, CDR2 YYEKEE (reference sequence). The CDR3 DNA reads as TGTGCCAGCAGCGTGGACGGACCCCACTACGAGCAGTACTTC. Its protein product is CASSVDGPHYEQYF.

This clonotype appeared many times. The V call is TRBV2, the J call TRBJ2-7; TRBD2 matches at 7 bases. The germline V gene encodes CDR1 SNHLY and CDR2 FYNNEI. The V gene end was trimmed by 10 bases and the J gene end by 6 bases; junction bases not matched to a gene: 12. The length of the CDR3 is 13 residues. CDR3 DNA sequence: TGTGCCATCCAGTCATTAACGGGAGGCGAGCAGTACTTC. Translating gives CAIQSLTGGEQYF.

The chain links TRBV5-1 to TRBJ1-2; D not certain. CDR1 is SGHRS, CDR2 YFSETQ, per germline. Trimming removed 0 bases at V and 0 bases at J, with 6 bases between. This CDR3 region has 14 residues. CDR3 region: CASSLDISNYGYTF. DNA for the CDR3: TGCGCCAGCAGCTTGGACATTTCTAACTATGGCTACACCTTC.